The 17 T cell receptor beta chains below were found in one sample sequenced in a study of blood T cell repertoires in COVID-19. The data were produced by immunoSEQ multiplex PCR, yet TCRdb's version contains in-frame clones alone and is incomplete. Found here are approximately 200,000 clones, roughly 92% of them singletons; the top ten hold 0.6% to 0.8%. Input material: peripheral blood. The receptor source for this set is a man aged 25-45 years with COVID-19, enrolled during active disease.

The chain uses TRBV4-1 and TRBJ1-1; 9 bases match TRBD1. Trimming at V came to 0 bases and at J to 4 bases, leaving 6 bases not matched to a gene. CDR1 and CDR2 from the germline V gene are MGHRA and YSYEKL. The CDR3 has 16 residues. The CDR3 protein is CASSQETGGTGTEAFF. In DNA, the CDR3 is TGCGCCAGCAGCCAAGAAACAGGGGGCACGGGCACTGAAGCTTTCTTT.

The CDR3 here is CASIRQGEGYTF. In DNA form, the CDR3 reads TGTGCCAGCATTCGACAGGGCGAGGGCTACACCTTC. The chain couples TRBV7-9 to TRBJ1-2; 7 nucleotides align to TRBD1. The CDR3 extends over 12 amino acids. Losses at the gene ends were 7 bases for V and 8 bases for J; bases not matched to a gene: 7. In germline, CDR1 is SEHNR, CDR2 FQNEAQ (reference sequence).

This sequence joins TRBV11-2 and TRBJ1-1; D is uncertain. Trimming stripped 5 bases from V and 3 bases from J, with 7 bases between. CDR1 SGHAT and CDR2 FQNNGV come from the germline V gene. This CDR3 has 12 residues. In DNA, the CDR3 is TGTGCCAGCAGCCTATTTGACACTGAAGCTTTCTTT. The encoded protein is CASSLFDTEAFF.

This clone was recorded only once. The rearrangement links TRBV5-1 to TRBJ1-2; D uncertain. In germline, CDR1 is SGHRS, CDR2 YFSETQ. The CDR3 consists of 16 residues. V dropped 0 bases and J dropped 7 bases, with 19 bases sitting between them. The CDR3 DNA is TGCGCCAGCAGCTTGGCCGGGTCGATGCCGGGTGGTGGCTACACCTTC. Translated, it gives CASSLAGSMPGGGYTF.

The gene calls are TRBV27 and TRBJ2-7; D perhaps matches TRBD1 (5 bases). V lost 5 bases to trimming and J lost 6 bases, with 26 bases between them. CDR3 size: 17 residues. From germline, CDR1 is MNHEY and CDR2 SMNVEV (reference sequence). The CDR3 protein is CASSQGIPPRAASEQYF. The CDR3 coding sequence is TGTGCCAGCAGTCAGGGTATTCCCCCTCGCGCAGCCAGCGAGCAGTACTTC.

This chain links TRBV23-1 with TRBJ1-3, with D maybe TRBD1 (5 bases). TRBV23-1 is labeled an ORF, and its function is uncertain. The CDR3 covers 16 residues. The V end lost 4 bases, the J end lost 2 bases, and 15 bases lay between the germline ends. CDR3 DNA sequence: TGCGCCAGCAGTCCCCCGGGACTTCTACCTGGAAACACCATATATTTT. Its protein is CASSPPGLLPGNTIYF.

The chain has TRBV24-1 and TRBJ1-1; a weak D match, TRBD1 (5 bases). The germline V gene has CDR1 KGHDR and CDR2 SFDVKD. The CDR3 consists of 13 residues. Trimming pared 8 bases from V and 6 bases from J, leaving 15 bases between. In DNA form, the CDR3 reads TGTGCCACCACCCTTAAGACAGCCCCTGAAGCTTTCTTT. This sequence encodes CATTLKTAPEAFF.

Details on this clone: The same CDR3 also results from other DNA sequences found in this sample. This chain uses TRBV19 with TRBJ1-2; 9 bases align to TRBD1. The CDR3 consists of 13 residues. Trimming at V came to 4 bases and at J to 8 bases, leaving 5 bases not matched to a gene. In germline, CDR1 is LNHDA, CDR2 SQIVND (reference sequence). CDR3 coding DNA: TGTGCCAGTAGTAGGGGACAGGGCGACGGCTACACCTTC. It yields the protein CASSRGQGDGYTF.

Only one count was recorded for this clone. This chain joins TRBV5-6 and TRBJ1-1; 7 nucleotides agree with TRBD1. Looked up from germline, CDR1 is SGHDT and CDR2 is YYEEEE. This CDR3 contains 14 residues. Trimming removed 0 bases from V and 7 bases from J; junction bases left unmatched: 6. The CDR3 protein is CASSLAGDSREAFF. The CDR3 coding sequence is TGTGCCAGCAGCTTGGCCGGGGACAGTCGTGAAGCTTTCTTT. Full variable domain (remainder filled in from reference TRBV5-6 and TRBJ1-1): DAGVTQSPTHLIKTRGQQVTLRCSPKSGHDTVSWYQQALGQGPQFIFQYYEEEERQRGNFPDRFSGHQFPNYSSELNVNALLLGDSALYLCASSLAGDSREAFFGQGTRLTVV.

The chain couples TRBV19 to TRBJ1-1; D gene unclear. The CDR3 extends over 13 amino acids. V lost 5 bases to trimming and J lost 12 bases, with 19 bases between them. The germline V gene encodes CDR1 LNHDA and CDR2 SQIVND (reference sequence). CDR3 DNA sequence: TGTGCCAGTAGTCGAGACTATTCTCGATCTCCTTTCTTT. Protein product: CASSRDYSRSPFF.

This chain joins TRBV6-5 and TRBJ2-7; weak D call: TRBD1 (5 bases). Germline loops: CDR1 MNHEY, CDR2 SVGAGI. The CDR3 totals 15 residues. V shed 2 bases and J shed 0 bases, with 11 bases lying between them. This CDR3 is CASSYGAGGSYEQYF. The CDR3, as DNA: TGTGCCAGCAGTTACGGGGCAGGTGGCTCCTACGAGCAGTACTTC.

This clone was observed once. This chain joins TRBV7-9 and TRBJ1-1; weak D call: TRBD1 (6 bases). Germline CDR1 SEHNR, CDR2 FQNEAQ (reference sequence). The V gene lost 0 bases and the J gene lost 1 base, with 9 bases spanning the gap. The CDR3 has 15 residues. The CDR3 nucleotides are TGTGCCAGCAGCTTAGCCAAGACAGGGAACACTGAAGCTTTCTTT. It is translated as CASSLAKTGNTEAFF.

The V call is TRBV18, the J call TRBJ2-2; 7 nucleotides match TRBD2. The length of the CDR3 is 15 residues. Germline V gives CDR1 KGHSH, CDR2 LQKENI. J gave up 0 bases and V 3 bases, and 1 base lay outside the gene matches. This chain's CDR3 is CASSPGGSNTGELFF. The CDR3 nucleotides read TGTGCCAGCTCACCCGGGGGGTCGAACACCGGGGAGCTGTTTTTT.

CDR3 region: CASSVTSGGTDTQYF. As DNA, the CDR3 is TGTGCCAGCAGCGTGACTAGCGGGGGCACAGATACGCAGTATTTT. The chain recombines TRBV7-9 with TRBJ2-3; TRBD2 aligns across 11 bases. This CDR3 comprises 15 residues. V shed 5 bases, J shed 1 base, and the junction held 2 bases outside the gene matches. Looked up from germline, CDR1 is SEHNR and CDR2 is FQNEAQ (reference sequence).

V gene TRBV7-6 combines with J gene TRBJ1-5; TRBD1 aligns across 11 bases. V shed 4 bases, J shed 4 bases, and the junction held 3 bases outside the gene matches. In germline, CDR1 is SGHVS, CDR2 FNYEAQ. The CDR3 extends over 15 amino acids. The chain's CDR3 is CASSWGDRGNQPQHF. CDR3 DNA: TGTGCCAGCAGCTGGGGGGACAGGGGGAATCAGCCCCAGCATTTT.

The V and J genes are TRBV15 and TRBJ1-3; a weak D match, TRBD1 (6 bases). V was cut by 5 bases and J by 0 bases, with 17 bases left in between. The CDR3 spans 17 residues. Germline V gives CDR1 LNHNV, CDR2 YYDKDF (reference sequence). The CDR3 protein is CATSQGLTVPSGNTIYF. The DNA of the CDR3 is TGTGCCACCAGCCAGGGGCTGACTGTCCCCTCTGGAAACACCATATATTTT.

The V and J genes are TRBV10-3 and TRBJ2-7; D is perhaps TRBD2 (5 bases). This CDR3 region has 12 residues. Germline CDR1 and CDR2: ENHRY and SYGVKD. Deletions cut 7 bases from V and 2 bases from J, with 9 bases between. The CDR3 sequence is CAINETTYEQYF. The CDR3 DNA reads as TGTGCCATCAACGAGACTACCTACGAGCAGTACTTC.